This TCR beta chain came from a study of T cell repertoires in cytomegalovirus infection. On this clonotype: Its matching antigen is unknown. Germline is not matched at one junction end, which may reflect a read error.

Germline CDR1 SGHTA, CDR2 FQGNSA. The CDR3 totals 14 residues. Study conclusions and caveats: Summed public TCR beta family frequency identified CMV carriers bearing the relevant HLA.

TCRdb used MiXCR to reprocess the reads, holding one entry per CDR3 protein. Here the sample spans about 470,000 distinct CDR3 sequences, about 42% being singletons. The chain combines TRBV7-2 with TRBJ2-3; D unclear. This TCR derives from a human donor in good health (CMV status not recorded). Some clones in this sample may be carry-over from other donors' samples. Specimen: cultured PBMCs, collected from culture after CMV antigen stimulation. The CDR3 is CARSLDVGTDTQYF. The CDR3, as DNA: TGTGCCCGCAGCTTAGACGTGGGCACAGATACGCAGTATTTT.